This is a list of T cell receptor beta chains from one sample in a study of technical replicates of blood from a handful of donors. The data were produced by immunoSEQ multiplex PCR, yet TCRdb's version contains in-frame clones alone and is incomplete. The sample records about 8,000 clones, 90% being singletons. Sequenced: PBMCs. These receptors all stem from a human donor in good health. CDR3s include the opening cysteine and the closing phenylalanine or tryptophan. A D gene is named only where the DNA matches it firmly. Rows give clone size only sometimes, using once, few, many, or a class for an expanded clone.

D	size	V	J	CDR3	DNA
TRBD1	NA	TRBV6-5	TRBJ1-1	CASNPFTGQDTEAFF	TGTGCCAGCAACCCGTTCACGGGACAGGACACTGAAGCTTTCTTT
TRBD1	few	TRBV4-1	TRBJ1-1	CASRDSVNTEAFF	TGCGCCAGCCGGGACAGCGTGAACACTGAAGCTTTCTTT
TRBD1	NA	TRBV29-1	TRBJ1-4	CSVGQGSEKLFF	TGCAGCGTTGGACAGGGGAGTGAAAAACTGTTTTTT
NA	NA	TRBV7-9	TRBJ1-1	CASSLVSFPTEAFF	TGTGCCAGCAGCTTAGTCAGTTTCCCCACTGAAGCTTTCTTT
NA	NA	TRBV7-9	TRBJ2-3	CASSSQLPDTQYF	TGTGCCAGCAGCTCCCAACTTCCAGATACGCAGTATTTT
TRBD2	NA	TRBV7-2	TRBJ2-1	CASSFLPSGRANEQFF	TGTGCCAGCAGCTTTCTCCCTAGCGGGAGGGCTAATGAGCAGTTCTTC
TRBD2	NA	TRBV10-3	TRBJ2-1	CAISERGLAEDEQFF	TGTGCCATCAGTGAGAGGGGACTAGCTGAGGATGAGCAGTTCTTC
TRBD1	NA	TRBV19	TRBJ1-2	CASSMGQGNYGYTF	TGTGCCAGTAGTATGGGACAGGGAAACTATGGCTACACCTTC
NA	NA	TRBV6-6	TRBJ1-1	CASRPDGFGSSAFF	TGTGCCAGCAGACCCGACGGGTTTGGGTCCTCAGCTTTCTTT
NA	NA	TRBV7-9	TRBJ2-7	CASSLVGIYEQYF	TGTGCCAGCAGCTTAGTGGGCATTTACGAGCAGTACTTC
NA	once	TRBV18	TRBJ2-3	CASSPRSSTDTQYF	TGTGCCAGCTCACCGCGTTCTAGCACAGATACGCAGTATTTT
NA	NA	TRBV27	TRBJ1-5	CASSRTTGSNQPQHF	TGTGCCAGCAGTAGGACTACAGGTAGCAATCAGCCCCAGCATTTT
NA	NA	TRBV28	TRBJ2-7	CASSLGGILLWDEQYF	TGTGCCAGCAGTTTGGGCGGGATTCTGTTGTGGGACGAGCAGTACTTC
NA	NA	TRBV6-1	TRBJ2-5	CASFPLRETQYF	TGTGCCAGCTTTCCGTTGAGAGAGACCCAGTACTTC
NA	NA	TRBV7-9	TRBJ2-7	CASSPEGYEQYF	TGTGCCAGCAGCCCCGAGGGCTACGAGCAGTACTTC
TRBD1	few	TRBV2	TRBJ1-4	CASRRTGGSATNEKLFF	TGTGCCAGCAGGAGGACAGGGGGGTCCGCAACTAATGAAAAACTGTTTTTT
NA	NA	TRBV7-6	TRBJ2-7	CASSGGSREQYF	TGTGCCAGCAGCGGGGGGAGTAGGGAGCAGTACTTC
NA	NA	TRBV7-2	TRBJ2-7	CASSLVGGADEQYF	TGTGCCAGCAGCTTAGTTGGCGGAGCGGACGAGCAGTACTTC
TRBD1	NA	TRBV11-3	TRBJ1-5	CASRTGQGISQPQHF	TGTGCCAGCAGAACCGGACAGGGGATTAGTCAGCCCCAGCATTTT
NA	NA	TRBV28	TRBJ1-2	CASTLPSGVNYGYTF	TGTGCCAGCACTCTCCCGTCAGGGGTTAACTATGGCTACACCTTC
NA	NA	TRBV6-1	TRBJ1-5	CASSEGAYSNQPQHF	TGTGCCAGCAGTGAAGGGGCGTATAGCAATCAGCCCCAGCATTTT
TRBD1	NA	TRBV4-2	TRBJ1-1	CASSQPTGQAITEAFF	TGTGCCAGCAGCCAACCAACGGGACAGGCGATCACTGAAGCTTTCTTT
NA	NA	TRBV6-4	TRBJ2-6	CASSPDISGANVLTF	TGTGCCAGCAGTCCCGACATCTCTGGGGCCAACGTCCTGACTTTC
TRBD2	NA	TRBV10-2	TRBJ2-7	CASRLAGVNYEQYF	TGCGCCAGCCGACTAGCGGGAGTAAATTACGAGCAGTACTTC
TRBD1	NA	TRBV4-2	TRBJ1-4	CASGKQGETNEKLFF	TGTGCCAGCGGGAAGCAGGGGGAAACTAATGAAAAACTGTTTTTT
NA	NA	TRBV5-1	TRBJ1-2	CASSPGGPANYGYTF	TGCGCCAGCAGCCCCGGGGGACCAGCTAACTATGGCTACACCTTC
TRBD2	NA	TRBV7-2	TRBJ2-2	CASSLGMLADTGELFF	TGTGCCAGCAGCTTAGGGATGCTAGCGGACACCGGGGAGCTGTTTTTT
TRBD2	NA	TRBV4-1	TRBJ2-1	CASSRGLAGVGNEQFF	TGCGCCAGCAGCCGCGGACTAGCGGGAGTAGGCAATGAGCAGTTCTTC
NA	NA	TRBV2	TRBJ1-1	CASSEAVTGGLAFF	TGTGCCAGCAGTGAAGCGGTAACCGGCGGCTTAGCTTTCTTT
NA	NA	TRBV20-1	TRBJ2-3	CSARQGLQYF	TGCAGTGCTAGACAGGGTTTGCAGTATTTT
TRBD2	once	TRBV19	TRBJ2-5	CASRRSGRRQETQYF	TGTGCCAGTAGGAGAAGCGGGAGGAGACAAGAGACCCAGTACTTC
TRBD2	NA	TRBV29-1	TRBJ2-7	CSVEDPTGLAGVYEQYF	TGCAGCGTTGAAGACCCAACCGGACTAGCGGGAGTCTACGAGCAGTACTTC
TRBD2	NA	TRBV13	TRBJ2-7	CASSLGTSGSRYEQYF	TGTGCCAGCAGCTTAGGCACTAGCGGGAGTCGGTACGAGCAGTACTTC
NA	once	TRBV19	TRBJ1-1	CASKDRTNTEAFF	TGTGCCAGTAAAGACAGAACGAACACTGAAGCTTTCTTT
TRBD2	NA	TRBV7-9	TRBJ2-7	CASIPPRRGLAGEEYEQYF	TGTGCCAGCATCCCTCCTCGGCGGGGACTAGCGGGAGAAGAATACGAGCAGTACTTC
TRBD1	NA	TRBV27	TRBJ2-1	CASSGAGGRNEQFF	TGTGCCAGCAGTGGGGCAGGGGGAAGGAATGAGCAGTTCTTC
TRBD2	NA	TRBV11-2	TRBJ2-7	CASSLVGTSSEQYF	TGTGCCAGCAGCTTAGTGGGGACTAGTTCCGAGCAGTACTTC
NA	NA	TRBV4-1	TRBJ1-1	CASSQDPGRLNAGREAFF	TGCGCCAGCAGCCAAGATCCGGGGCGTCTAAACGCGGGACGCGAAGCTTTCTTT
NA	once	TRBV9	TRBJ2-7	CASSVGPPGYEQYF	TGTGCCAGCAGCGTAGGCCCACCGGGGTACGAGCAGTACTTC
NA	NA	TRBV9	TRBJ2-5	CASSVASGLYQETQYF	TGTGCCAGCAGCGTGGCGTCGGGACTGTACCAAGAGACCCAGTACTTC
NA	NA	TRBV6-5	TRBJ1-4	CASSDHGGDGEKLFF	TGTGCCAGCAGCGACCACGGGGGTGATGGTGAAAAACTGTTTTTT
NA	NA	TRBV27	TRBJ1-2	CASSSQGYGYTF	TGTGCCAGCAGTTCTCAGGGATATGGCTACACCTTC
NA	NA	TRBV29-1	TRBJ2-3	CSVTGDTQYF	TGCAGCGTTACGGGAGATACGCAGTATTTT